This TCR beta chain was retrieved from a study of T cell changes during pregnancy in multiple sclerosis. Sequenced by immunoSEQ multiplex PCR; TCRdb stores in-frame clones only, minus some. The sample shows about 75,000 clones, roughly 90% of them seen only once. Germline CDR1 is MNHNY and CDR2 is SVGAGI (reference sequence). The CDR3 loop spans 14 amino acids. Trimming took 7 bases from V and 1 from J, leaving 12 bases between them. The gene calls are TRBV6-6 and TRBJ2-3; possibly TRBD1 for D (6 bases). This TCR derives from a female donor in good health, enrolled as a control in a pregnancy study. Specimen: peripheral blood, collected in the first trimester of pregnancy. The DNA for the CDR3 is TGTGCCAGCACACAGGGCCGAGGCACAGATACGCAGTATTTT. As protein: CASTQGRGTDTQYF.